Below, 10 T cell receptor beta chains from the same sample are listed, as sequenced in a study of shared clonotypes between healthy human individuals. The method was immunoSEQ multiplex PCR; TCRdb's version includes in-frame clones alone and lacks a portion of them. Seen here are approximately 510,000 clones, roughly 78% observed once, and the top ten hold 10% to 15%. Sequencing was performed on PBMCs. Receptor source: a woman between 35 and 50 years old in good health. Some clones in this sample may be carry-over from other donors' samples.

The table lists this clone with a few counts. The rearrangement joins TRBV28 to TRBJ2-3; 7 nucleotides line up with TRBD1. CDR1 is MDHEN and CDR2 is SYDVKM in the germline V gene. V lost 3 bases, J lost 5 bases, and 5 bases stayed unmatched. The CDR3 totals 14 residues. The CDR3 loop is CASSLTGQKDTQYF. CDR3 nucleotide sequence: TGTGCCAGCAGTTTGACAGGGCAAAAAGATACGCAGTATTTT.

This chain uses TRBV9 with TRBJ1-5, with a weak D call TRBD1 (5 bases). V was shortened by 0 bases and J by 0 bases, with 7 bases between the two germline ends. The CDR3 runs 15 residues. Germline V gene sequence: CDR1 SGDLS, CDR2 YYNGEE. CDR3 sequence (DNA): TGTGCCAGCAGCGTAGGACAGTTTAGCAATCAGCCCCAGCATTTT. As protein: CASSVGQFSNQPQHF.

V is TRBV18 and J is TRBJ2-7; D call uncertain. Trimming left V 2 bases short and J 2 bases short, with 10 bases between. The germline V gene encodes CDR1 KGHSH and CDR2 LQKENI. The CDR3 totals 14 residues. This CDR3 reads CASSPAGLPYEQYF. CDR3 coding DNA: TGTGCCAGCTCACCAGCCGGGCTTCCCTACGAGCAGTACTTC.

The chain recombines TRBV27 with TRBJ2-3, with TRBD2 matching 14 bases. Per germline, CDR1 MNHEY and CDR2 SMNVEV (reference sequence). This CDR3 comprises 15 residues. After removal of 6 bases from V and 5 bases from J, the junction contained 4 bases not matched to a gene. The DNA of the CDR3 is TGTGCCAGCAGGAAGGGACTAGCGGGAGTAGATACGCAGTATTTT. Translation: CASRKGLAGVDTQYF.

The chain has TRBV2 and TRBJ2-7; possibly TRBD1 for D (6 bases). The germline gives CDR1 SNHLY, CDR2 FYNNEI. The V end lost 2 bases, the J end lost 3 bases, and 14 bases lay between the germline ends. This CDR3 is built from 15 residues. The CDR3 protein is CASSESYRALYEQYF. CDR3 DNA: TGTGCCAGCAGTGAATCATACAGGGCCCTCTACGAGCAGTACTTC.

A single count supports this clone. This chain uses TRBV11-2 with TRBJ2-1, with 9 bases that match TRBD2. There are 17 residues in the CDR3. The germline gives CDR1 SGHAT, CDR2 FQNNGV. V lost 2 bases to trimming and J lost 2 bases; unmatched junction nucleotides: 7. The DNA of the CDR3 is TGTGCCAGCAGCTTATCCTCCGGGACTAGCACCTACAATGAGCAGTTCTTC. Translated, it gives CASSLSSGTSTYNEQFF.

This chain links TRBV11-2 with TRBJ2-1; 10 bases are shared with TRBD2. This CDR3 spans 16 amino acids. V shed 2 bases, J shed 5 bases, and the junction held 6 bases outside the gene matches. Germline V CDR1 and CDR2: SGHAT, FQNNGV. DNA of the CDR3: TGTGCCAGCAGCTTATCCACGGGACTAGCGAACAATGAGCAGTTCTTC. Protein product: CASSLSTGLANNEQFF.

The chain couples TRBV16 to TRBJ1-1; 7 nucleotides agree with TRBD1. Germline CDR1 reads KGHSY; CDR2 reads FQNENV. The CDR3 totals 15 residues. V trimming: 4 bases; J trimming: 1 base; junction bases outside the gene matches: 6. DNA of the CDR3: TGTGCCAGCAGCCCGACAGGGTGGGGGAACACTGAAGCTTTCTTT. This codes for CASSPTGWGNTEAFF.

This clone was seen at least ten times. Other DNA sequences in this sample translate to the same CDR3. The chain uses TRBV6-1 and TRBJ2-5, with D maybe TRBD2 (7 bases). The CDR3 totals 15 residues. CDR1 and CDR2 (germline): MNHNS, SASEGT. Trimming took 0 bases from V and 7 from J, leaving 15 bases between them. The CDR3 coding sequence is TGTGCCAGCAGTGAAGCGGAGGGGGGGTTAGGGACCCAGTACTTC. Amino acids: CASSEAEGGLGTQYF.

The V gene is TRBV5-5, the J gene TRBJ1-1; 9 bases map to TRBD1. V dropped 3 bases and J dropped 8; count of bases not matched to a gene: 8. The CDR3 sequence is 14 residues long. Germline V gene lookup returns CDR1 SGHKS and CDR2 YYEKEE (reference sequence). The CDR3 is CASSSRLQGAEAFF. Written as DNA, the CDR3 is TGTGCCAGCAGCTCGCGACTACAGGGGGCGGAAGCTTTCTTT.